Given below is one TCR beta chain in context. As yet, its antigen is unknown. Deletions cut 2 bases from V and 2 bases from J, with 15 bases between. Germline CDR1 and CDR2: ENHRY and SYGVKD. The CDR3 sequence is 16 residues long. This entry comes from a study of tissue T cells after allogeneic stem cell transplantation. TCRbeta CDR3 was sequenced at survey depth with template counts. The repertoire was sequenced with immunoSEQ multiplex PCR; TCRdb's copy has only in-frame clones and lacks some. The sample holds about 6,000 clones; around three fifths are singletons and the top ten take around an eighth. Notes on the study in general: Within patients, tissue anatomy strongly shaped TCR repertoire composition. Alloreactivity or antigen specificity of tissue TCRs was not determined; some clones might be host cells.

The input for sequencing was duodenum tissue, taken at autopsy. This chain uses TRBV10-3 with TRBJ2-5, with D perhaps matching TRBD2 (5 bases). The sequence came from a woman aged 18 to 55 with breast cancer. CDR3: CAISEPGITSQETQYF. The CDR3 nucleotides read TGTGCCATCAGTGAGCCCGGGATCACCTCTCAAGAGACCCAGTACTTC.